A single sample is the source of the 29 T cell receptor beta chains below, sequenced in a study of T cell clones after liver transplantation. Their recognized antigens are unknown. TCRbeta sequences of proliferating CFSE-low MLR cells were labeled alloreactive. TCRdb keeps only in-frame clones here, not all; method: immunoSEQ multiplex PCR. The sample holds about 5,800 clones, 30% to 35% seen once. The sample taken for sequencing was CD4+ T cells from cultured PBMCs. The receptors shown here come from a human patient who received a liver transplant. The graft donor may be the source of some T cells.

This clone was observed a few times. The CDR3 region has the DNA TGTGCCAGCAGCGTAGACGTGATAGCGGGAGTTAGGGGTGAGCAGTTCTTC. It translates to CASSVDVIAGVRGEQFF. V and J are TRBV9 and TRBJ2-1; 9 bases align to TRBD2. Germline CDR1 is SGDLS and CDR2 is YYNGEE. The trim removed 0 bases at V and 9 bases at J, leaving 13 bases unmatched. The CDR3 is made up of 17 amino acids.

The table lists this clone with a few counts. The chain recombines TRBV20-1 with TRBJ1-2; D unresolved. The CDR3 extends over 10 amino acids. V lost 0 bases, J lost 8 bases, and 4 bases lay in between. Germline V CDR1 and CDR2: DFQATT, SNEGSKA (reference sequence). The CDR3 nucleotides are TGCAGTGCTAGAGAAAGCGGCTACACCTTC. Its translation is CSARESGYTF.

This clone came up a few times. V gene TRBV19 combines with J gene TRBJ2-7, with D possibly called TRBD1 or TRBD2 (6 bases each). V lost 8 bases, J lost 5 bases, and 22 bases lay in between. This CDR3 is built from 15 residues. CDR1 is LNHDA, CDR2 SQIVND, per germline (reference sequence). CDR3 DNA sequence: TGTGCCAGTGTATTGGAGGGGGATAACATCGACGAGCAGTACTTC. Its translation is CASVLEGDNIDEQYF.

This chain links TRBV19 with TRBJ1-4; D is uncertain. V lost 3 bases, J lost 8 bases, and 4 bases lay in between. The CDR3 totals 11 residues. Germline V gene lookup returns CDR1 LNHDA and CDR2 SQIVND (reference sequence). The CDR3 region is CASSMGEKLFF. The CDR3, as DNA: TGTGCCAGTAGTATGGGGGAAAAACTGTTTTTT.

This clone was detected only a few times. The chain carries TRBV19 and TRBJ2-7; D possibly matches TRBD1 or TRBD2 (6 bases each). This CDR3 region has 15 residues. Per germline, CDR1 LNHDA and CDR2 SQIVND (reference sequence). The CDR3 coding sequence is TGTGCAGTAGTATTGGAGGGGGATAACATCGACGAGCAGTACTTC. It yields the protein CAVVLEGDNIDEQYF.

The chain links TRBV7-9 to TRBJ2-7, with D unclear. The germline V and J ends were trimmed by 3 bases and 0 bases, with 6 bases remaining between them. Germline values: CDR1 SEHNR, CDR2 FQNEAQ (reference sequence). There are 13 residues in the CDR3. CDR3 sequence reads: CASSFGNSYEQYF. CDR3 nucleotides: TGTGCCAGCAGCTTTGGCAACTCCTACGAGCAGTACTTC.

The table lists this clone with a few counts. The V call is TRBV6-6, the J call TRBJ2-7; 10 bases line up with TRBD2. This CDR3 has 14 amino acids. V dropped 2 bases and J dropped 2; count of bases not matched to a gene: 0. Germline assignment: CDR1 MNHNY and CDR2 SVGAGI (reference sequence). The CDR3 coding sequence is TGTGCCAGCAGTTACGGGACTAGCGCCTACGAGCAGTACTTC. Its translation: CASSYGTSAYEQYF.

This clone has a handful of counts. The V call is TRBV7-8, the J call TRBJ2-2, with D possibly TRBD1 on 5 matching bases. Trimming pared 1 base from V and 3 bases from J, leaving 9 bases between. The germline V gene has CDR1 SGHVS and CDR2 FQNEAQ. The CDR3 loop spans 15 amino acids. CDR3: CASSLEQGDTGELFF. DNA of the CDR3: TGTGCCAGCAGCTTAGAGCAGGGTGACACCGGGGAGCTGTTTTTT.

V and J are TRBV2 and TRBJ2-7; 12 nucleotides align to TRBD2. Germline V gene data show CDR1 as SNHLY and CDR2 as FYNNEI. V was pared by 1 base and J by 7 bases, with 20 bases of the junction left unmatched. This CDR3 has 20 amino acids. The CDR3 sequence: CASSEVPLTGLAGTNGEQYV. The CDR3 DNA reads TGTGCCAGCAGTGAAGTCCCCCTTACTGGACTAGCGGGAACCAACGGGGAGCAGTACGTC.

This clone is labeled as large (0.1 to 1%). The sample contains more than one DNA sequence encoding this CDR3. DNA of the CDR3: TGTGCCAGCAGCCCTTGGCGGGAGGGGAACAATGAGCAGTTCTTC. Its protein product is CASSPWREGNNEQFF. The chain recombines TRBV7-2 with TRBJ2-1, with 9 nucleotides matching TRBD2. The CDR3 contains 15 residues. The trim removed 5 bases at V and 5 bases at J, leaving 7 bases unmatched. Germline CDR1 is SGHTA and CDR2 is FQGNSA.

V gene TRBV30 combines with J gene TRBJ2-5; no clear D gene. The J call is doubtful: the DNA matches TRBJ2-7 better. Germline CDR1 GTSNPN, CDR2 SVGIG (reference sequence). CDR3 length: 12 amino acids. The CDR3 region is CAWMPSSYEQYF. DNA for the CDR3: TGTGCCTGGATGCCGAGCTCCTACGAGCAGTACTTC.

The V gene is TRBV7-2, the J gene TRBJ1-6, with 8 nucleotides matching TRBD1. The CDR3 length is 16 residues. V lost 1 base to trimming and J lost 9 bases; unmatched junction nucleotides: 8. Germline assignment: CDR1 SGHTA and CDR2 FQGNSA. The DNA of the CDR3 is TGTGCCAGCAGCTTAGAATGGACAGGGAAGAGTTCACCCCTCCACTTT. It encodes CASSLEWTGKSSPLHF.

The V call is TRBV19, the J call TRBJ1-1; maybe TRBD1 (6 bases). Germline lookup yields CDR1 LNHDA and CDR2 SQIVND (reference sequence). CDR3 size: 16 residues. The ends were cut back, 2 bases at V and 0 bases at J, with 13 bases in the middle. The CDR3 bases are TGTGCCAGTAGTATATTCAGGGGCGGGGTGAACACTGAAGCTTTCTTT. Encoded protein: CASSIFRGGVNTEAFF.

This clone was detected only a few times. J is TRBJ2-1 and V is TRBV7-2; 7 bases fit TRBD2. Germline trimming cut 5 bases from V and 5 bases from J; bases unmatched to any gene: 12. The CDR3 totals 16 residues. CDR1 and CDR2 (germline): SGHTA, FQGNSA. In DNA form, the CDR3 reads TGTGCCAGCAGCCCTCCGCTGCGGCTAGCGGACAATGAGCAGTTCTTC. Translation: CASSPPLRLADNEQFF.

This clone was seen a few times. CDR3 nucleotides: TGTGCCACTGCGGATGCACAAGGGAATTCACCCCTCCACTTT. Translating it yields CATADAQGNSPLHF. The chain links TRBV6-5 to TRBJ1-6, with unresolved D. The CDR3 sequence is 14 residues long. Trimming stripped 10 bases from V and 7 bases from J, with 17 bases between. Germline values: CDR1 MNHEY, CDR2 SVGAGI.

The J gene is TRBJ1-4, the V gene TRBV28; no clear D. The CDR3 length is 13 residues. Germline V lookup: CDR1 MDHEN, CDR2 SYDVKM. Trimming stripped 3 bases from V and 3 bases from J, with 5 bases between. The DNA of the CDR3 is TGTGCCAGCAGTTTTGACCCTAATGAAAAACTGTTTTTT. It specifies CASSFDPNEKLFF. The complete variable domain, with remaining parts taken from reference TRBV28 and TRBJ1-4, reads DVKVTQSSRYLVKRTGEKVFLECVQDMDHENMFWYRQDPGLGLRLIYFSYDVKMKEKGDIPEGYSVSREKKERFSLILESASTNQTSMYLCASSFDPNEKLFFGSGTQLSVL.

Only a few counts were recorded for this clone. The V and J genes are TRBV7-2 and TRBJ2-5, with TRBD2 identical over 9 bases. The germline V gene encodes CDR1 SGHTA and CDR2 FQGNSA. The V gene end was trimmed by 2 bases and the J gene end by 5 bases; junction bases not matched to a gene: 9. The CDR3 runs to 16 residues. For the CDR3, the DNA is TGTGCCAGCAGCTTAAGTCGCGGGGGGGCGGGCGAGACCCAGTACTTC. This codes for CASSLSRGGAGETQYF.

This clone has a handful of counts. Other DNA sequences from this sample encode an identical CDR3 as well. This rearrangement joins TRBV9 to TRBJ2-6, with D tentatively TRBD1 or TRBD2 (6 bases each). V dropped 4 bases and J dropped 4 bases, with 18 bases sitting between them. This CDR3 is built from 17 residues. Germline V lookup: CDR1 SGDLS, CDR2 YYNGEE. DNA for the CDR3: TGTGCCAGCAGCAAAGACCGGGGGCGCGCGGGGGCCAACGTCCTGACTTTC. It codes for CASSKDRGRAGANVLTF.

This clone has just a few counts. The V gene is TRBV5-1, the J gene TRBJ2-1; D might be TRBD2 (6 bases). This CDR3 region has 13 residues. CDR1 and CDR2 (germline): SGHRS, YFSETQ. V was trimmed by 0 bases and J by 9 bases, leaving 10 bases between them. CDR3 sequence reads: CASSLVVGGEQFF. The DNA for the CDR3 is TGCGCCAGCAGCTTGGTGGTGGGGGGTGAGCAGTTCTTC.

The gene calls are TRBV7-9 and TRBJ2-7; 11 bases align to TRBD1. The CDR3 covers 15 residues. The trim removed 4 bases at V and 2 bases at J, leaving 4 bases unmatched. Germline CDR1 and CDR2: SEHNR and FQNEAQ (reference sequence). The DNA of the CDR3 is TGTGCCAGCAGCTGGGGGGACAGGGGGACCTACGAGCAGTACTTC. Translating it yields CASSWGDRGTYEQYF. The entire variable domain, with the rest obtained from reference TRBV7-9 and TRBJ2-7, is as follows: DTGVSQNPRHKITKRGQNVTFRCDPISEHNRLYWYRQTLGQGPEFLTYFQNEAQLEKSRLLSDRFSAERPKGSFSTLEIQRTEQGDSAMYLCASSWGDRGTYEQYFGPGTRLTVT.

This clone has a handful of counts. The genes are TRBV7-6 and TRBJ2-2; TRBD1 agrees at 8 bases. The CDR3 runs 17 residues. Trimming took 1 base from V and 2 from J; bases not matched to a gene: 6. Germline V lookup: CDR1 SGHVS, CDR2 FNYEAQ. The CDR3 DNA is TGTGCCAGCAGCTTAGTAGCCGCAGGGGGCAACACCGGGGAGCTGTTTTTT. Protein sequence: CASSLVAAGGNTGELFF.

The rearrangement uses TRBV25-1 and TRBJ2-1; the D is unclear. Germline values: CDR1 MGHDK, CDR2 SYGVNS. The germline V and J ends were trimmed by 1 base and 9 bases, with 7 bases remaining between them. The CDR3 is 12 amino acids. In nucleotides, the CDR3 is TGTGCCAGCAGTGAATTAGTCAGTGAGCAGTTCTTC. It yields the protein CASSELVSEQFF.

The chain carries TRBV7-9 and TRBJ2-1, with D hard to call. This CDR3 spans 14 amino acids. With 1 base removed from V and 0 bases from J, the gap between germline ends came to 4 bases. Germline V gives CDR1 SEHNR, CDR2 FQNEAQ (reference sequence). The CDR3 bases are TGTGCCAGCAGCTTAGTGGGCTCCTACAATGAGCAGTTCTTC. Translating it yields CASSLVGSYNEQFF.

For this clone: At one end, the junction sequence differs from germline, possibly due to a read error. The CDR3 region is CASSLAKGTAGNKETQYF. CDR3 nucleotides: TGTGCTAGCAGCTTAGCGAAAGGTACAGCGGGAAATAAAGAGACCCAGTACTTC. V usage is TRBV7-7 and J usage is TRBJ2-5; TRBD2 agrees at 7 bases. The CDR3 contains 18 residues. Germline values: CDR1 SSHAT, CDR2 FNYEAQ (reference sequence).

The chain carries TRBV6-4 and TRBJ2-5, with D possibly being TRBD1 (7 bases). V shed 10 bases and J shed 2 bases, with 14 bases lying between them. The CDR3 spans 13 residues. Germline V gene data show CDR1 as MRHNA and CDR2 as SNTAGT. The CDR3 DNA follows: TGTGCCACCGGGGGACAGTCACAAGAGACCCAGTACTTC. It translates to CATGGQSQETQYF.

This clone has more than one count but fewer than ten. This chain links TRBV6-1 with TRBJ1-6, with 8 bases fitting TRBD1. The CDR3 contains 13 residues. Germline assignment: CDR1 MNHNS and CDR2 SASEGT. The J segment lost 9 bases and the V segment lost 10 bases, leaving 8 bases of the junction unmatched. CDR3 region: CATVRTGPSPLHF. As DNA, the CDR3 is TGTGCCACCGTGCGGACAGGGCCTTCACCCCTCCACTTT.

This clone rates as large. This chain joins TRBV18 and TRBJ2-7, with a tentative D call TRBD1 (5 bases). Germline V gives CDR1 KGHSH, CDR2 LQKENI. There are 12 residues in the CDR3. V shed 5 bases and J shed 4 bases, with 9 bases lying between them. The CDR3 sequence: CASSEQGYEQYF. The DNA of the CDR3 is TGTGCCAGCTCAGAGCAGGGTTACGAGCAGTACTTC.

The chain carries TRBV5-1 and TRBJ1-2, with D uncertain. In germline, CDR1 is SGHRS, CDR2 YFSETQ. Deletions cut 0 bases from V and 4 bases from J, with 13 bases between. CDR3 length: 15 residues. CDR3 DNA: TGCGCCAGCAGCTTGGGTTTCGGGCAGATCTATGGCTACACCTTC. This codes for CASSLGFGQIYGYTF.

The V call is TRBV6-1, the J call TRBJ2-7, with no clear D. Trimming removed 4 bases at V and 2 bases at J, with 15 bases between. Germline V lookup: CDR1 MNHNS, CDR2 SASEGT. CDR3 length: 15 amino acids. The CDR3 DNA is TGTGCCAGCAGTGCTGCCCTGGGTCCTACCTACGAGCAGTACGTC. It encodes CASSAALGPTYEQYV.